This paragraph covers one T cell receptor beta chain sequence. The target antigen is unknown. The data are from a study of cytomegalovirus exposure and HLA in healthy donors. Study in general: Some 85 million unique TCRs from HLA-typed donors were held in an early data release. Broader study findings: Within a later analysis, the majority of CMV-associated TCR beta chains appeared HLA-restricted. TCR beta chains numbering more than 150 were designated cytomegalovirus-associated. With DRB1 most and HLA-C fewest, TCR association rates differed between HLA loci in a later analysis.

With 5 bases removed from V and 0 bases from J, the gap between germline ends came to 14 bases. The CDR3 extends over 16 amino acids. Germline V gene sequence: CDR1 SGHVS, CDR2 FQNEAQ. The PCR made use of 60 Vbeta and 13 Jbeta primers. Profiled with immunoSEQ multiplex PCR; TCRdb holds only in-frame clones, not every one. The sample consists of approximately 120,000 clones, about 81% of them appearing once. The rearrangement joins TRBV7-8 to TRBJ1-5; the D gene is possibly TRBD1 (5 bases). The source material was PBMCs. The sequence was collected from a young woman in good health and CMV-seronegative. CDR3 in DNA: TGTGCCAGCAGCGAACGACAGACATATAGCAATCAGCCCCAGCATTTT. Translated: CASSERQTYSNQPQHF.